The 13 T cell receptor beta chains below all came from one sample that was sequenced in a study of shared clonotypes between healthy human individuals. Some clones are missing from TCRdb's copy, which holds only in-frame ones; the method was immunoSEQ multiplex PCR. Of more than 400,000 clones in the sample, more than 95% were seen once. Sequencing was performed on naive CD4+ T cells sorted from blood. Subset here: CD45RA+ positively selected. The origin of the receptors is a woman in her 30s in good health.

The V call is TRBV27, the J call TRBJ1-5, with 8 bases identical to TRBD1. The CDR3 runs 13 residues. The V and J ends lost 5 bases and 7 bases, in that order; junction bases with no gene match: 4. Germline CDR1 MNHEY, CDR2 SMNVEV (reference sequence). The DNA of the CDR3 is TGTGCCAGCAGTCCCCGGGACAGGCAGCCCCAGCATTTT. It codes for CASSPRDRQPQHF.

On this clone: At the DNA level, this CDR3 is encoded by other sequences in the same sample as well. The V call is TRBV28, the J call TRBJ2-1, with 7 bases identical to TRBD2. The V gene end was trimmed by 6 bases and the J gene end by 4 bases; junction bases not matched to a gene: 3. This CDR3 is built from 13 residues. CDR1 MDHEN and CDR2 SYDVKM come from the germline V gene. The CDR3 DNA sequence: TGTGCCAGCAGAGCGGGGCGGTACAATGAGCAGTTCTTC. Its translation is CASRAGRYNEQFF.

This clone showed up just once. V is TRBV7-3 and J is TRBJ1-6; D is uncertain. V was pared by 0 bases and J by 14 bases, with 11 bases between. This CDR3 is built from 13 residues. CDR1 is SGHTA, CDR2 FQGTGA, per germline. CDR3 sequence (DNA): TGTGCCAGCAGCTTAACGTTGGCAGACACCCTCCACTTT. Amino acids: CASSLTLADTLHF.

This clone was detected once. The rearrangement uses TRBV19 and TRBJ2-6; D remains unclear. Germline loops: CDR1 LNHDA, CDR2 SQIVND (reference sequence). The CDR3 is 14 residues long. Trimming left V 7 bases short and J 0 bases short, with 7 bases between. DNA of the CDR3: TGTGCCAGTAAGGGCCTCTCTGGGGCCAACGTCCTGACTTTC. Protein sequence: CASKGLSGANVLTF.

This clone was recorded once. The J gene is TRBJ1-2, the V gene TRBV5-1; perhaps TRBD1 as D (5 bases). V was cut by 1 base and J by 3 bases, with 7 bases left in between. This CDR3 has 13 residues. Germline V CDR1 and CDR2: SGHRS, YFSETQ. The chain's CDR3 is CASSLTGDYGYTF. The DNA of the CDR3 is TGCGCCAGCAGCTTGACAGGCGACTATGGCTACACCTTC.

This clone was counted only a few times. CDR3 residues: CASTVRGSGYTF. In DNA form, the CDR3 reads TGTGCCAGCACCGTTCGAGGGAGTGGCTACACCTTC. The J gene is TRBJ1-2, the V gene TRBV28; D call uncertain. The CDR3 has 12 residues. Germline V gene data show CDR1 as MDHEN and CDR2 as SYDVKM. The V gene lost 7 bases and the J gene lost 7 bases, with 13 bases spanning the gap.

This sequence joins TRBV5-1 and TRBJ2-7; a weak D match, TRBD2 (6 bases). This CDR3 has 16 amino acids. The ends were cut back, 1 base at V and 11 bases at J, with 25 bases in the middle. Germline CDR1 reads SGHRS; CDR2 reads YFSETQ. The CDR3 DNA reads as TGCGCCAGCAGCTTGTTGGGCCGGGGGAGCCAGTTCCAAAAGTACTTC. This gives the protein CASSLLGRGSQFQKYF.

The chain recombines TRBV28 with TRBJ1-1; D not resolved. The CDR3 spans 12 residues. The germline V gene has CDR1 MDHEN and CDR2 SYDVKM. V was pared by 6 bases and J by 7 bases, with 12 bases between. CDR3 coding DNA: TGTGCCAGCAGCCTCATGAGGAGTGAAGCTTTCTTT. This translates into CASSLMRSEAFF.

The V and J genes are TRBV28 and TRBJ1-4; 11 bases align to TRBD1. The J segment lost 8 bases and the V segment lost 10 bases, leaving 6 bases of the junction unmatched. The CDR3 has 13 amino acids. Germline CDR1 is MDHEN and CDR2 is SYDVKM. The CDR3 sequence: CATAGQGGEKLFF. The DNA for the CDR3 is TGTGCCACCGCGGGACAGGGGGGAGAAAAACTGTTTTTT.

J is TRBJ1-3 and V is TRBV4-1; tentatively, D is TRBD1 (5 bases). The ends were cut back, 4 bases at V and 2 bases at J, with 18 bases in the middle. The CDR3 totals 17 residues. CDR1 MGHRA and CDR2 YSYEKL come from the germline V gene. The CDR3, as DNA: TGCGCCAGCAGCCGGATAGGGGCGAGTGGTGCTGGAAACACCATATATTTT. It codes for CASSRIGASGAGNTIYF.

The rearrangement uses TRBV15 and TRBJ2-2; D might be TRBD1 or TRBD2, each matching 5 bases. Germline lookup yields CDR1 LNHNV and CDR2 YYDKDF (reference sequence). The V end was cut by 3 bases, the J end by 1 base, with 9 bases between. The CDR3 extends over 15 amino acids. The DNA of the CDR3 is TGTGCCACCAGCAGCCGGGACCGGAACACCGGGGAGCTGTTTTTT. Its translation: CATSSRDRNTGELFF.

V usage is TRBV5-6 and J usage is TRBJ2-7, with D perhaps matching TRBD1 or TRBD2 (5 bases each). Looked up from germline, CDR1 is SGHDT and CDR2 is YYEEEE. Trimming left V 2 bases short and J 7 bases short, with 19 bases between. This CDR3 comprises 15 residues. The CDR3 reads CASSFQGPVQREQYF. For the CDR3, the DNA is TGTGCCAGCAGCTTCCAGGGACCTGTACAACGGGAGCAGTACTTC.

The chain links TRBV15 to TRBJ2-1; D unresolved. V lost 1 base, J lost 0 bases, and 7 bases lay in between. The germline gives CDR1 LNHNV, CDR2 YYDKDF (reference sequence). There are 15 residues in the CDR3. CDR3 coding DNA: TGTGCCACCAGCAGAGGGGGAAGCTCCTACAATGAGCAGTTCTTC. Amino acids: CATSRGGSSYNEQFF.